The 15 T cell receptor beta chains in this list originate from one sample, sequenced in a study of PD-L1 blockade in urothelial cancer. Time point defined: pretreatment peripheral blood. Some clones are missing from TCRdb's copy, which holds only in-frame ones; the method was immunoSEQ multiplex PCR. The sample holds 90,000 or so clones, nearly 90% seen once. Source: PBMCs, taken around atezolizumab (anti-PD-L1) treatment. The source is a man in his fifties or sixties with urothelial cancer.

This clone has a single count. The V gene is TRBV10-3, the J gene TRBJ1-1; 7 nucleotides agree with TRBD1. CDR1 and CDR2 from the germline V gene are ENHRY and SYGVKD. The trim removed 6 bases at V and 1 base at J, leaving 5 bases unmatched. The CDR3 totals 14 residues. DNA of the CDR3: TGTGCCATCAGACCGGGACAGACGAACACTGAAGCTTTCTTT. The encoded protein is CAIRPGQTNTEAFF.

This chain connects TRBV7-2 to TRBJ2-2, with TRBD1 identical over 9 bases. V lost 5 bases to trimming and J lost 5 bases; unmatched junction nucleotides: 9. Germline V gene lookup returns CDR1 SGHTA and CDR2 FQGNSA. The CDR3 sequence is 16 residues long. DNA of the CDR3: TGTGCCAGCAGCCAAGCACAGGGGGCGCAAACCGGGGAGCTGTTTTTT. Translating gives CASSQAQGAQTGELFF.

The rearrangement uses TRBV5-4 and TRBJ2-7; D perhaps matches TRBD1 (5 bases). The germline CDR1 and CDR2 sequences are SGHNT and YYREEE (reference sequence). This CDR3 contains 14 residues. Trimming stripped 3 bases from V and 7 bases from J, with 17 bases between. CDR3 nucleotide sequence: TGTGCCAGCAGCTCGAGGACACTCGAGGTAGAGCAGTACTTC. It yields the protein CASSSRTLEVEQYF.

The chain uses TRBV4-1 and TRBJ2-5, with TRBD2 matching over 13 bases. V dropped 4 bases and J dropped 3; count of bases not matched to a gene: 2. CDR3 length equals 15 residues. Per germline, CDR1 MGHRA and CDR2 YSYEKL. This CDR3 reads CASSPGLAGEETQYF. The CDR3 DNA is TGCGCCAGCAGCCCCGGACTAGCGGGAGAAGAGACCCAGTACTTC.

The rearrangement links TRBV7-3 to TRBJ2-3, with a tentative D call TRBD2 (5 bases). Germline V lookup: CDR1 SGHTA, CDR2 FQGTGA. The CDR3 has 18 amino acids. V was shortened by 4 bases and J by 0 bases, with 20 bases between the two germline ends. CDR3 residues: CASSSNGKITSSTDTQYF. CDR3 sequence (DNA): TGTGCCAGCAGCTCCAACGGGAAAATAACCTCTAGCACAGATACGCAGTATTTT.

This chain connects TRBV6-1 to TRBJ2-7; the D is unclear. CDR3 length: 13 amino acids. The germline V gene encodes CDR1 MNHNS and CDR2 SASEGT. V lost 7 bases and J lost 0, with 10 bases in between. CDR3 amino acids: CASIRSPSYEQYF. DNA for the CDR3: TGTGCCAGCATCCGAAGCCCCTCCTACGAGCAGTACTTC.

As DNA, the CDR3 is TGTGCCAGCAGCTCGACTAGCGGGCCTCGCACAGATACGCAGTATTTT. It is translated as CASSSTSGPRTDTQYF. The V gene is TRBV7-2, the J gene TRBJ2-3, with 10 bases aligning to TRBD2. Germline CDR1 and CDR2: SGHTA and FQGNSA. The CDR3 runs to 16 residues. V was clipped by 4 bases and J by 1 base; unmatched bases: 5.

V and J are TRBV7-6 and TRBJ2-1; 11 bases match TRBD2. This CDR3 has 15 amino acids. After removal of 2 bases from V and 9 bases from J, the junction contained 6 bases not matched to a gene. The germline gives CDR1 SGHVS, CDR2 FNYEAQ. The CDR3 DNA reads as TGTGCCAGCAGCTTACGACTAGCGGGACCCGGTGAGCAGTTCTTC. Encoded protein: CASSLRLAGPGEQFF. Complete variable domain (other parts from reference TRBV7-6 and TRBJ2-1): GAGVSQSPRYKVTKRGQDVALRCDPISGHVSLYWYRQALGQGPEFLTYFNYEAQQDKSGLPNDRFSAERPEGSISTLTIQRTEQRDSAMYRCASSLRLAGPGEQFFGPGTRLTVL.

CDR3 loop: CATPSGAAGNYGYTF. The CDR3, as DNA: TGTGCCACTCCATCTGGGGCGGCGGGAAACTATGGCTACACCTTC. The rearrangement uses TRBV27 and TRBJ1-2; possibly TRBD1 for D (5 bases). This CDR3 contains 15 residues. Germline loops: CDR1 MNHEY, CDR2 SMNVEV (reference sequence). Trimming shortened V by 10 bases and J by 2 bases, and 20 bases separated the two germline ends.

V gene TRBV29-1 combines with J gene TRBJ2-3, with D perhaps matching TRBD2 (5 bases). The CDR3 loop spans 12 amino acids. Per germline, CDR1 SQVTM and CDR2 ANQGSEA. V was cut by 8 bases and J by 2 bases, with 11 bases left in between. Here the CDR3 reads CSKTEDTDTQYF. The CDR3 nucleotides read TGCAGCAAAACGGAGGACACAGATACGCAGTATTTT.

The rearrangement joins TRBV19 to TRBJ2-3, with TRBD1 matching over 8 bases. From germline, CDR1 is LNHDA and CDR2 SQIVND (reference sequence). The CDR3 length is 14 residues. The V and J ends lost 6 bases and 6 bases, in that order; junction bases with no gene match: 8. The CDR3 spells CASSGQGGADTQYF. The DNA of the CDR3 is TGTGCCAGTAGCGGACAGGGTGGTGCGGATACGCAGTATTTT.

CDR3 sequence: CAWSAGQATYNEQFF. The DNA for the CDR3 is TGTGCCTGGAGTGCGGGACAGGCGACCTACAATGAGCAGTTCTTC. This chain uses TRBV30 with TRBJ2-1, with TRBD1 matching 8 bases. The trim removed 1 base at V and 2 bases at J, leaving 4 bases unmatched. The CDR3 covers 15 residues. The V gene's germline CDR1 is GTSNPN and CDR2 SVGIG (reference sequence).

This chain links TRBV30 with TRBJ1-6; weak D call: TRBD1 (5 bases). The CDR3 runs 15 residues. CDR1 GTSNPN and CDR2 SVGIG come from the germline V gene (reference sequence). The V end was cut by 5 bases, the J end by 4 bases, with 15 bases between. The CDR3 nucleotides read TGTGCCTGGGGGGGGAGGAGCAGATATAATTCACCCCTCCACTTT. Residues: CAWGGRSRYNSPLHF.

This clone showed up just a few times. This chain joins TRBV28 and TRBJ2-2; D not certain. The V gene lost 6 bases and the J gene lost 4 bases, with 6 bases spanning the gap. CDR1 is MDHEN and CDR2 is SYDVKM in the germline V gene. The CDR3 runs to 12 residues. The CDR3 loop is CASRPSTGELFF. The CDR3 coding sequence is TGTGCCAGCAGACCCAGCACCGGGGAGCTGTTTTTT.

The chain is built from TRBV15 and TRBJ2-5; tentatively, D is TRBD1 (6 bases). Trimming pared 5 bases from V and 4 bases from J, leaving 11 bases between. The CDR3 runs 13 residues. CDR1 LNHNV and CDR2 YYDKDF come from the germline V gene (reference sequence). The CDR3 sequence is CATSGGVGETQYF. CDR3 in DNA: TGTGCCACCAGCGGGGGCGTGGGAGAGACCCAGTACTTC.